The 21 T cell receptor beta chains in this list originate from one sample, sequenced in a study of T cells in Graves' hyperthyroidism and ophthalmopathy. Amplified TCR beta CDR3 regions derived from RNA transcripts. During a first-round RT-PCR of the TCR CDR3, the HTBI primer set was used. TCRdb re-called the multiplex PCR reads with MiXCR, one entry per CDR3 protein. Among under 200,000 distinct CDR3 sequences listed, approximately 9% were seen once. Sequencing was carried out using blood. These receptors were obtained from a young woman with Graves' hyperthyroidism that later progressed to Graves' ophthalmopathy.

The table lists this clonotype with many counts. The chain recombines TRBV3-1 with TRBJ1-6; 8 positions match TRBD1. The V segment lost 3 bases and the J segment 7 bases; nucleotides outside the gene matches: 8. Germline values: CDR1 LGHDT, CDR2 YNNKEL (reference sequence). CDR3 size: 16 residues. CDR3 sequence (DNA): TGTGCCAGCAGCCAGGGAAGACAGGGGATGAATTCACCCCTCCACTTT. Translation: CASSQGRQGMNSPLHF. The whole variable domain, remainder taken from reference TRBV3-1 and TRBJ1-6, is DTAVSQTPKYLVTQMGNDKSIKCEQNLGHDTMYWYKQDSKKFLKIMFSYNNKELIINETVPNRFSPKSPDKAHLNLHINSLELGDSAVYFCASSQGRQGMNSPLHFGNGTRLTVT.

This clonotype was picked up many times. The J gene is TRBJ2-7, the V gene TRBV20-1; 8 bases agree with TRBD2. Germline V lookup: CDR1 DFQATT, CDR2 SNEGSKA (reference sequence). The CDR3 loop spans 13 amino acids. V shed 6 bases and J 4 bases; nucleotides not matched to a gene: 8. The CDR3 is CSATGTRDYEQYF. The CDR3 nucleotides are TGCAGTGCAACCGGGACTAGAGATTACGAGCAGTACTTC.

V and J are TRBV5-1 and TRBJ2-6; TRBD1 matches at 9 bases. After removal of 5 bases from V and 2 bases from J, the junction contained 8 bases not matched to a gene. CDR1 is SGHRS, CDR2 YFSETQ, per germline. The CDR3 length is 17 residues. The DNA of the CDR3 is TGCGCCAGCAGAGTCCCCTACAGGGGGCCTGGGGCCAACGTCCTGACTTTC. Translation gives CASRVPYRGPGANVLTF.

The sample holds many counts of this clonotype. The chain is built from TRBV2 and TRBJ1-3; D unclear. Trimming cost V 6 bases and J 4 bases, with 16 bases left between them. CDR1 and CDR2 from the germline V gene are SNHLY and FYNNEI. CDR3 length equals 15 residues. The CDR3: CASSGWLREGNTIYF. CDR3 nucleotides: TGTGCCAGCAGCGGGTGGCTTCGGGAAGGAAACACCATATATTTT.

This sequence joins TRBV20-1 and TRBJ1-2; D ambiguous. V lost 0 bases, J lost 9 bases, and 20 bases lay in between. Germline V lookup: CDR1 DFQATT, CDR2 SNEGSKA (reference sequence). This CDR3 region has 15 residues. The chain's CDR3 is CSARDPLRVGYSYTF. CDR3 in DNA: TGCAGTGCTAGAGACCCGCTTAGGGTGGGGTATAGCTACACCTTC.

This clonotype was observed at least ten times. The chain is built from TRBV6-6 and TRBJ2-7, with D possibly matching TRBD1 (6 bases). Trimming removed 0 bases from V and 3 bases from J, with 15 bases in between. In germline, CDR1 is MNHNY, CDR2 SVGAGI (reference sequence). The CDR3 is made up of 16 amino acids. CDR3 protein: CASSYSPGDSIYEQYF. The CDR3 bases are TGTGCCAGCAGTTACTCGCCAGGGGATTCGATCTACGAGCAGTACTTC.

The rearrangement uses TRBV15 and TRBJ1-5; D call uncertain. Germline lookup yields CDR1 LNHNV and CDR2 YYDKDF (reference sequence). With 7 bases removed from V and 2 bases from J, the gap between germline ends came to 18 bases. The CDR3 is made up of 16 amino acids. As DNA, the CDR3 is TGTGCCACCACCGCGGTTGGGTTGGCGGGCAATCAGCCCCAGCATTTT. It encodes CATTAVGLAGNQPQHF.

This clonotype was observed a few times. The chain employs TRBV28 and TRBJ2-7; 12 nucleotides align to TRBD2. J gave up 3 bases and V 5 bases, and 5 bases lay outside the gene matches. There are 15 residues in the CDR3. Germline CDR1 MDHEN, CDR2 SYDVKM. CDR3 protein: CASSSPSGGVYEQYF. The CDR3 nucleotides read TGTGCCAGCAGTAGCCCTAGCGGGGGGGTCTACGAGCAGTACTTC.

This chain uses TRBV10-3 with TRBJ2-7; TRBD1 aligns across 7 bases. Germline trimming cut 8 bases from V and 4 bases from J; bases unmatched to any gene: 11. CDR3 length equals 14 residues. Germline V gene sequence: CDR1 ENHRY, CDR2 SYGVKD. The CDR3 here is CAILKTGANYEQYF. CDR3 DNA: TGTGCCATCCTTAAAACAGGGGCGAATTACGAGCAGTACTTC.

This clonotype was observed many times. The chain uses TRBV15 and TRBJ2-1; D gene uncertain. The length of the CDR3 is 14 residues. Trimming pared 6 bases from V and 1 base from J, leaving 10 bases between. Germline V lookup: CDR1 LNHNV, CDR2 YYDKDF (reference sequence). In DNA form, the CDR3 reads TGTGCCACCAGTGTAGGTATTTCCTACAATGAGCAGTTCTTC. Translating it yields CATSVGISYNEQFF.

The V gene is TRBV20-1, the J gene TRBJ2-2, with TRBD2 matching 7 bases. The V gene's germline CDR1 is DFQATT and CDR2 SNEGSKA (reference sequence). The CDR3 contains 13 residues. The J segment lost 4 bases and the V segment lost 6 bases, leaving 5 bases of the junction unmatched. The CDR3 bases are TGCAGTGCCAAGCGGGATAGCACCGGGGAGCTGTTTTTT. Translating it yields CSAKRDSTGELFF.

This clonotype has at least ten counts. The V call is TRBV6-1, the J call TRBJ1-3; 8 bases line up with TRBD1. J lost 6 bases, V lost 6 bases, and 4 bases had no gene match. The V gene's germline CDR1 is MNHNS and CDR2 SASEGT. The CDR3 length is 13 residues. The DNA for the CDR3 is TGTGCCAGCAGAGAGACAGGGGAAAACACCATATATTTT. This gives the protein CASRETGENTIYF.

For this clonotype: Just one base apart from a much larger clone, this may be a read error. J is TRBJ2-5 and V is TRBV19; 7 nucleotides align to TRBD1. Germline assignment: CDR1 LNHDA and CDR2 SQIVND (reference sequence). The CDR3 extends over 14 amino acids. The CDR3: CASATGWVDKTRYF. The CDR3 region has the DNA TGTGCCAGCGCGACAGGGTGGGTAGACAAGACCCGGTACTTC.

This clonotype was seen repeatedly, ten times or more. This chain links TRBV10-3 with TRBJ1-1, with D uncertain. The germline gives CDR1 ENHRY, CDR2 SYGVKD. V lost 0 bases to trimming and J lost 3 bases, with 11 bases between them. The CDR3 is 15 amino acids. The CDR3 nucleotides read TGTGCCATCAGTGAGTCTCGGGGAGTGGACACTGAAGCTTTCTTT. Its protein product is CAISESRGVDTEAFF.

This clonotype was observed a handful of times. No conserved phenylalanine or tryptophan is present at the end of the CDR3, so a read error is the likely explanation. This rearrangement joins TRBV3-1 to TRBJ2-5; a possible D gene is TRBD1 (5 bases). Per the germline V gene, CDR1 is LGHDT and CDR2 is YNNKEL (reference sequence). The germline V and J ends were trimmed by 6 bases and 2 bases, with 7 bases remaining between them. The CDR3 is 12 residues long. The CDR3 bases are TGTGCCAGCAGGACAGTACAAGAGACCCAGTACCTC. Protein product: CASRTVQETQYL.

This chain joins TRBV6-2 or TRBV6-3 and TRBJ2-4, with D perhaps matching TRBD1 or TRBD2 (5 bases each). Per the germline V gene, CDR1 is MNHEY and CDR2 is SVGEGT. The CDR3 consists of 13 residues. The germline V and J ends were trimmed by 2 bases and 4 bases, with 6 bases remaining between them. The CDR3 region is CASSYEGKNIQYF. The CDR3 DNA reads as TGTGCCAGCAGTTACGAGGGGAAAAACATTCAGTACTTC.

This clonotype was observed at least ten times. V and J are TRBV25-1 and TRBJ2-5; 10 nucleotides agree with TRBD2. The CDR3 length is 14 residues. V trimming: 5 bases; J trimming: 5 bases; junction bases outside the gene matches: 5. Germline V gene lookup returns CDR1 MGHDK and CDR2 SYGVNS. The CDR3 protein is CASSIAGGDETQYF. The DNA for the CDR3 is TGTGCCAGCAGTATAGCGGGAGGTGACGAGACCCAGTACTTC.

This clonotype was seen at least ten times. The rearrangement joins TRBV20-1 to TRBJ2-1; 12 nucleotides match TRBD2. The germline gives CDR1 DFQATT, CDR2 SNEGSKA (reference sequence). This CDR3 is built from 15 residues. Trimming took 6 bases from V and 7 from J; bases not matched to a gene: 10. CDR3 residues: CSAPILAGGLNEQFF. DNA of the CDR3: TGCAGTGCACCTATTCTAGCGGGGGGGCTAAATGAGCAGTTCTTC.

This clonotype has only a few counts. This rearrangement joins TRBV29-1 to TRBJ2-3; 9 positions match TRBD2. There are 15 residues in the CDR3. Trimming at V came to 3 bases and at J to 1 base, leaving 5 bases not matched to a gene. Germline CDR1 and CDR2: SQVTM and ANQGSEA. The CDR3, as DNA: TGCAGCGTTGAGGGGGAGCGGGGGGGCACAGATACGCAGTATTTT. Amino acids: CSVEGERGGTDTQYF.

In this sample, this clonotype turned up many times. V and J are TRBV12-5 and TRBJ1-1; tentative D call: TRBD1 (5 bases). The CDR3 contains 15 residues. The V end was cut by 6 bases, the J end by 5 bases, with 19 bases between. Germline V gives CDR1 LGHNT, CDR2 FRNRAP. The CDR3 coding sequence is TGTGCTAGTGGACGCTGGGACTCCTACGGGACTGAAGCTTTCTTT. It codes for CASGRWDSYGTEAFF.

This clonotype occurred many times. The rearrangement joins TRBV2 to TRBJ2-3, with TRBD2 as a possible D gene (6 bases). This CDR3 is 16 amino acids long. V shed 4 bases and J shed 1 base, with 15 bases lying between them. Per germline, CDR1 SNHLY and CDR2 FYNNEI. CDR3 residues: CASSVGQGGGTDTQYF. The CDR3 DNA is TGTGCCAGCAGTGTCGGGCAGGGCGGGGGCACAGATACGCAGTATTTT.